One and the same sample provided the 28 T cell receptor beta chains below, sequenced in a study of Ad26.COV2.S vaccination and SARS-CoV-2 variants listed by TCRdb under 2021. The treatment or condition label on this specimen signifies: around 19 received Ad26.COV2.S at low or high dose, single or two shots; about 5 received placebo; per-sample allocation not given. For vaccine and placebo recipients, the sequenced repertoires came from samples collected on day 63 after the first injection. The method behind the library was the immunoSEQ multiplex PCR assay. TCRdb provides this immuneACCESS table in a form limited to in-frame rearrangements. Some clones are lacking; in checked studies, under half of them reflect an unresolved V gene, and why the rest are absent is not known. The sample yields some 390,000 clones; less than 90% were counted once. The ten largest account for approximately 3.7% of the sample.

Sequencing was performed on peripheral blood, taken in a trial of Ad26.COV2.S vaccine versus placebo. The receptors come from a person aged 18-60 years who received the Ad26.COV2.S COVID-19 vaccine or a placebo.

The rearrangement links TRBV19 to TRBJ2-3; possibly TRBD2 for D (5 bases). CDR1 and CDR2 from the germline V gene are LNHDA and SQIVND (reference sequence). V gave up 3 bases and J gave up 5 bases, with 6 bases separating them. The CDR3 is 12 amino acids. CDR3 DNA sequence: TGTGCCAGTAGTATTCGGGGAGATACGCAGTATTTT. As protein: CASSIRGDTQYF.

The chain has TRBV10-1 and TRBJ2-1, with 11 nucleotides matching TRBD2. This CDR3 is 16 amino acids long. Germline CDR1 reads WNHNN; CDR2 reads SYGVQD (reference sequence). Trimming at V came to 2 bases and at J to 4 bases, leaving 4 bases not matched to a gene. The CDR3 spells CASSERRLAGYNEQFF. The CDR3 DNA sequence: TGCGCCAGCAGTGAGCGCAGACTAGCGGGATACAATGAGCAGTTCTTC.

V and J are TRBV10-2 and TRBJ2-4; D uncertain. V was cut by 0 bases and J by 1 base, with 4 bases left in between. The CDR3 extends over 14 amino acids. Germline CDR1 reads WSHSY; CDR2 reads SAAADI. CDR3 protein: CASSESFAKNIQYF. The CDR3 bases are TGCGCCAGCAGTGAGTCTTTTGCCAAAAACATTCAGTACTTC.

The chain has TRBV4-1 and TRBJ1-1; weak D call: TRBD1 (5 bases). Germline assignment: CDR1 MGHRA and CDR2 YSYEKL. The V and J ends lost 2 bases and 4 bases respectively, with 14 bases between them. CDR3 length: 15 residues. The CDR3 loop reads CASSQMGRWGTEAFF. CDR3 sequence (DNA): TGCGCCAGCAGCCAAATGGGACGGTGGGGCACTGAAGCTTTCTTT.

The chain couples TRBV6-6 to TRBJ1-4, with D tentatively TRBD1 (6 bases). The germline V and J ends were trimmed by 2 bases and 3 bases, with 10 bases remaining between them. The germline CDR1 and CDR2 sequences are MNHNY and SVGAGI (reference sequence). This CDR3 has 15 residues. This CDR3 reads CASSYQAGANEKLFF. Here the CDR3 DNA reads TGTGCCAGCAGTTACCAGGCAGGGGCTAATGAAAAACTGTTTTTT.

The chain joins TRBV6-2 or TRBV6-3 to TRBJ1-2; 8 bases map to TRBD1. From germline, CDR1 is MNHEY and CDR2 SVGEGT. The junction had 8 bases not matched to a gene; V was cut back by 2 bases and J by 6 bases. The CDR3 extends over 15 amino acids. CDR3 DNA: TGTGCCAGCAGTTACCCAGGACAGGGAGTCGATGGCTACACCTTC. Protein product: CASSYPGQGVDGYTF.

This chain joins TRBV10-3 and TRBJ1-6; perhaps TRBD1 as D (5 bases). Germline lookup yields CDR1 ENHRY and CDR2 SYGVKD. Trimming cost V 8 bases and J 13 bases, with 15 bases left between them. CDR3 length: 12 amino acids. CDR3 coding DNA: TGTGCCATCGGGCAGGGAGAGAATCCCCTCCACTTT. Translating gives CAIGQGENPLHF.

The V call is TRBV5-1, the J call TRBJ2-1, with 13 bases lining up with TRBD2. CDR1 is SGHRS and CDR2 is YFSETQ in the germline V gene. This CDR3 has 16 amino acids. The ends lost 7 bases at V and 8 bases at J; junction bases unmatched: 12. DNA of the CDR3: TGCGCCAGCGCGGGGACACTAGCGGGGGGGCCTTATGAGCAGTTCTTC. Translated, it gives CASAGTLAGGPYEQFF.

V is TRBV6-5 and J is TRBJ1-1; 9 bases agree with TRBD1. The J segment lost 4 bases and the V segment lost 7 bases, leaving 7 bases of the junction unmatched. Germline loops: CDR1 MNHEY, CDR2 SVGAGI. This CDR3 comprises 14 residues. For the CDR3, the DNA is TGTGCCAGCACCCAACAGGGGGCGAGCACTGAAGCTTTCTTT. Its protein is CASTQQGASTEAFF.

This clone was seen only once. In nucleotides, the CDR3 is TGTGCCAGCAGCTTGGGTACTAGCGGGGGGGCTGAGACCCAGTACTTC. It codes for CASSLGTSGGAETQYF. The gene calls are TRBV7-9 and TRBJ2-5; 13 nucleotides align to TRBD2. The CDR3 runs 16 residues. Germline trimming cut 3 bases from V and 5 bases from J; bases unmatched to any gene: 6. Germline CDR1 SEHNR, CDR2 FQNEAQ (reference sequence).

The sample holds a few counts of this clone. The same CDR3 arises from other DNA sequences in this sample as well. The chain joins TRBV11-2 to TRBJ1-6; no definite D call. The length of the CDR3 is 12 residues. Trimming left V 1 base short and J 7 bases short, with 2 bases between. Germline CDR1 is SGHAT and CDR2 is FQNNGV. The CDR3 DNA follows: TGTGCCAGCAGCTTAGTGAATTCACCCCTCCACTTT. Residues: CASSLVNSPLHF. Supplemented by reference TRBV11-2 and TRBJ1-6, the full variable domain reads EAGVAQSPRYKIIEKRQSVAFWCNPISGHATLYWYQQILGQGPKLLIQFQNNGVVDDSQLPKDRFSAERLKGVDSTLKIQPAKLEDSAVYLCASSLVNSPLHFGNGTRLTVT.

This rearrangement joins TRBV3-1 (or the pseudogene TRBV3-2) to TRBJ1-4; the match to TRBD1 covers 8 bases. The germline V gene has CDR1 LGHDT and CDR2 YNNKEL (reference sequence). This CDR3 has 14 amino acids. V lost 3 bases to trimming and J lost 6 bases; unmatched junction nucleotides: 3. CDR3 DNA sequence: TGTGCCAGCAGCCACGGGACAGGTGATGAAAAACTGTTTTTT. It yields the protein CASSHGTGDEKLFF.

The rearrangement uses TRBV28 and TRBJ2-3; D gene ambiguous. The V and J ends lost 6 bases and 0 bases respectively, with 10 bases between them. The CDR3 runs 14 residues. CDR1 MDHEN and CDR2 SYDVKM come from the germline V gene. DNA of the CDR3: TGTGCCAGCAGCGACGTTTGGAGCACAGATACGCAGTATTTT. This translates into CASSDVWSTDTQYF.

This chain connects TRBV5-1 to TRBJ2-1; D gene ambiguous. The germline V gene has CDR1 SGHRS and CDR2 YFSETQ. The CDR3 is 15 residues long. V shed 1 base and J shed 6 bases, with 14 bases lying between them. This CDR3 reads CASSLFSHSSNEQFF. The CDR3 coding sequence is TGCGCCAGCAGCTTGTTCAGCCACTCGTCCAATGAGCAGTTCTTC.

This sequence joins TRBV18 and TRBJ2-5, with D possibly being TRBD1 or TRBD2 (5 bases each). Germline lookup yields CDR1 KGHSH and CDR2 LQKENI. The CDR3 spans 17 residues. Between the trimmed V and J ends, which lost 3 bases and 2 bases, there was a span of 19 bases. The CDR3 is CASSPQWGTADQETQYF. In DNA, the CDR3 is TGTGCCAGCTCACCTCAGTGGGGGACGGCAGATCAAGAGACCCAGTACTTC.

This chain connects TRBV30 to TRBJ1-3, with TRBD1 as a possible D gene (6 bases). The ends were cut back, 4 bases at V and 0 bases at J, with 16 bases in the middle. The germline gives CDR1 GTSNPN, CDR2 SVGIG (reference sequence). The CDR3 runs 16 residues. The CDR3 sequence is CAWTTPWDNSGNTIYF. The CDR3 bases are TGTGCCTGGACCACCCCCTGGGACAACTCTGGAAACACCATATATTTT.

The V and J genes are TRBV4-3 and TRBJ2-2; no reliable D call. Germline V gene lookup returns CDR1 LGHNA and CDR2 YSLEER. The V end lost 3 bases, the J end lost 0 bases, and 8 bases lay between the germline ends. The CDR3 runs to 15 residues. As DNA, the CDR3 is TGCGCCAGCAGCCAGGCCGGGCCGAACACCGGGGAGCTGTTTTTT. This codes for CASSQAGPNTGELFF.

V usage is TRBV7-8 and J usage is TRBJ1-1; 7 nucleotides align to TRBD1. The germline V gene encodes CDR1 SGHVS and CDR2 FQNEAQ. V shed 5 bases and J 1 base; nucleotides not matched to a gene: 7. There are 15 residues in the CDR3. The CDR3 region has the DNA TGTGCCAGCAGCCTGACCGGGACAGCGAACACTGAAGCTTTCTTT. Protein sequence: CASSLTGTANTEAFF.

The rearrangement links TRBV3-1 (or the pseudogene TRBV3-2) to TRBJ1-2; D remains ambiguous. The V and J ends lost 1 base and 8 bases respectively, with 20 bases between them. This CDR3 is 16 amino acids long. Germline CDR1 and CDR2: LGHDT and YNNKEL (reference sequence). CDR3 protein: CASSQGAVGTTRGYTF. CDR3 coding DNA: TGTGCCAGCAGCCAAGGGGCTGTTGGCACCACGAGGGGCTACACCTTC.

V is TRBV6-5 and J is TRBJ2-7, with D uncertain. V lost 6 bases and J lost 5, with 14 bases in between. The CDR3 extends over 13 amino acids. CDR1 and CDR2 (germline): MNHEY, SVGAGI. The CDR3 reads CASRDSSADEQYF. CDR3 nucleotides: TGTGCCAGCAGGGATTCTAGTGCCGACGAGCAGTACTTC.

This clone was observed a few times. This chain connects TRBV4-1 to TRBJ1-6; TRBD1 aligns across 10 bases. V was clipped by 2 bases and J by 8 bases; unmatched bases: 9. The CDR3 has 17 amino acids. Germline CDR1 reads MGHRA; CDR2 reads YSYEKL. The CDR3 reads CASSQWQTGTGDSPLHF. The CDR3 DNA is TGCGCCAGCAGCCAATGGCAAACCGGGACAGGGGATTCACCCCTCCACTTT.

This chain connects TRBV7-9 to TRBJ1-6; possibly TRBD1 for D (5 bases). Germline lookup yields CDR1 SEHNR and CDR2 FQNEAQ (reference sequence). This CDR3 has 14 amino acids. Between the trimmed V and J ends, which lost 2 bases and 10 bases, there was a span of 12 bases. In DNA form, the CDR3 reads TGTGCCAGCAGCTTACAGGGCCTGATCTCACCCCTCCACTTT. This sequence encodes CASSLQGLISPLHF.

This clone occurred once. The J gene is TRBJ1-4, the V gene TRBV12-3 or TRBV12-4, with no clear D. Trimming took 3 bases from V and 4 from J, leaving 6 bases between them. The CDR3 is made up of 13 amino acids. The CDR3: CASSFTDNEKLFF. The CDR3 DNA follows: TGTGCCAGCAGTTTTACAGATAATGAAAAACTGTTTTTT.

The CDR3 DNA is TGCGCCAGCAGCTCTCTAGCGGGGTTGAACACCGGGGAGCTGTTTTTT. Translated: CASSSLAGLNTGELFF. V gene TRBV5-1 combines with J gene TRBJ2-2, with 9 nucleotides matching TRBD2. The junction had 4 bases not matched to a gene; V was cut back by 3 bases and J by 1 base. The CDR3 consists of 16 residues. From germline, CDR1 is SGHRS and CDR2 YFSETQ. The entire variable domain, with the rest obtained from reference TRBV5-1 and TRBJ2-2, is as follows: KAGVTQTPRYLIKTRGQQVTLSCSPISGHRSVSWYQQTPGQGLQFLFEYFSETQRNKGNFPGRFSGRQFSNSRSEMNVSTLELGDSALYLCASSSLAGLNTGELFFGEGSRLTVL.

The V call is TRBV7-2, the J call TRBJ1-3, with D uncertain. The germline gives CDR1 SGHTA, CDR2 FQGNSA. The CDR3 sequence is 15 residues long. Trimming cost V 3 bases and J 0 bases, with 9 bases left between them. CDR3 nucleotides: TGTGCCAGCAGCTTTGGACGTCCCTCTGGAAACACCATATATTTT. Protein sequence: CASSFGRPSGNTIYF.

This clone has only one observation. In nucleotides, the CDR3 is TGTGCCTGGAGTAAAAGGTACGAGCAGTACTTC. Translation: CAWSKRYEQYF. This chain uses TRBV30 with TRBJ2-7; D unclear. CDR1 and CDR2 (germline): GTSNPN, SVGIG (reference sequence). The CDR3 length is 11 residues. The germline V and J ends were trimmed by 2 bases and 4 bases, with 6 bases remaining between them.

The J gene is TRBJ1-6, the V gene TRBV5-5; the D gene is possibly TRBD1 (5 bases). Between the trimmed V and J ends, which lost 0 bases and 1 base, there was a span of 14 bases. The CDR3 contains 18 residues. Germline V gene sequence: CDR1 SGHKS, CDR2 YYEKEE (reference sequence). The CDR3 loop is CASSLEGRVRSYNSPLHF. The CDR3 nucleotides are TGTGCCAGCAGCTTGGAAGGCAGGGTGAGATCCTATAATTCACCCCTCCACTTT.

A word on this clone: One end of the junction varies from germline; a read error may be responsible. This rearrangement joins TRBV7-7 to TRBJ2-2, with 9 bases that match TRBD1. This CDR3 has 16 residues. Looked up from germline, CDR1 is SSHAT and CDR2 is FNYEAQ (reference sequence). This CDR3 is CASSPGTGSIPGELFF. CDR3 bases: TGTGCTAGCAGCCCAGGGACAGGGTCGATTCCCGGGGAGCTGTTTTTT.